The entry below gives a single TCR beta chain sequence along with its context. Its cognate antigen has yet to be identified. Base qualities are not at hand, and no much larger clone is one base apart. In the same sample, other DNA sequences code for this CDR3. The entry originates in a study of shared clonotypes between healthy human individuals (TCRdb year 2020). General notes on the study: The cohort included three men and a couple of women between 18 and 49 years of age. For each donor, three plates each were used for CD4 naive and CD4 memory, two plates were used for CD8 naive, and one plate was used for CD8 memory. To estimate repertoire size and how much clonotype sharing occurs between individuals, the study deeply sequenced the blood TCR repertoires of 5 or 6 healthy adults. To increase sequencing depth and limit assay-specific biases, different laboratories used diverse techniques to prepare libraries and sequence TCR repertoires. Leukapheresis yielded between about 0.94 and 8.9 billion PBMCs per donor.

The donors were healthy, HIV-negative adults who had no recently reported acute infections or vaccinations. Every donor was a Caucasian adult residing in Nashville, Tennessee, USA. CD4+ T cells were enriched through magnetic negative selection, after which naive cells were positively selected on CD45RA and the remaining negative fraction served as the memory subset. After blood collection by leukapheresis, PBMCs were isolated using Ficoll-Histopaque density gradient centrifugation and then cryopreserved in the vapor phase of liquid nitrogen. Analytical flow cytometry was used to check the purity and quantity of each magnetically sorted T cell population. Each sorted fraction had its genomic DNA isolated and then quantified by UV absorbance on a Nanodrop 2000c. Using the deep immunoSEQ assay, TCR CDR3 regions were amplified from genomic DNA by multiplex PCR. Extracted genomic DNA from each cell subset was spread evenly across all wells of several immunoSEQ 96-well plates, with each plate serving as a replicate. Each replicate PCR for sorted subsets received about 210 ng genomic DNA, equal to roughly 30,000 T cell genomes. Purified libraries were measured with a Qubit 3.0 fluorometer, size-checked on a Bioanalyzer 2100, and measured again with the KAPA Library Quantification kit. A separate single-read 150-cycle Illumina NextSeq 550 flow cell was used to sequence each immunoSEQ 96-well plate. In the original analysis: Because the immunoSEQ output included only junctional sequences and no quality scores, the filtering could not be the same as the filtering used for full-length reads. Sequences were annotated with PyIR, a Python wrapper for IgBLAST v1.9, using IMGT germline references to assign V/J genes and CDR3. Reads with weak V/J assignments (E-value above 1e-6), missing CDR3, stop codons, out-of-frame junctions, or ambiguous translated residues were removed. V3J clonotypes were defined as sequences sharing the same inferred V gene, J gene, and CDR3 amino acid sequence. Percentage overlap between repertoires was calculated by dividing the number of shared unique clonotypes by the size of the smaller repertoire. Three approaches were used to assess repertoire richness: RTK rarefaction, the Chao1 estimator, and Recon v2.1 estimates of unobserved clonotypes. For all TCRbeta clonotypes obtained by the gDNA method from a handful of donors, generation probabilities were computed with OLGA. As stored in TCRdb, this immuneACCESS dataset retains in-frame rearrangements with V and J assigned. A fraction of the clones does not appear; measured against another copy, unresolved V genes explain less than half of the discrepancy, and the remainder lacks a known reason. V and J calls and clone size come straight from that table; D and trimming were deduced from the DNA. This sample is represented by about 2.3 million clones; about 92% of them were singletons. The top ten hold roughly 0.36% of the sample.

V is pruned by 6 bases and J by 5 bases, leaving 8 bases of the junction without a gene match. The germline V gene encodes CDR1 KGHSH and CDR2 LQKENI. Its CDR3 holds 14 amino acids, cysteine through phenylalanine. Only the CDR3 part of the read is kept: 42 bases, read in frame from the first base. Results the study describes overall, beyond this receptor: Clonotypes shared by all four sorted-subset donors showed higher generation probabilities than non-shared clonotypes. About 5% of naive CD4, 3.5% of naive CD8, approximately 2% of memory CD4, and about 0.4% of memory CD8 clonotypes were shared across several donors. Because the study included only a small number of donors, the genetic and exposure-history diversity represented was limited. Naive subsets generally had larger estimated clonotype richness than memory subsets. Only blood was sampled, and tissue TCR repertoires likely differ from those in blood. Pairwise subsampling indicated that sequencing depth was expected to affect the degree of clonotype sharing among donors. Rarefaction of sorted-subset datasets indicated incomplete sequencing despite the large sequencing depth.

Sequenced input: naive CD4+ T cells from PBMCs. The sample's cell subset or site label, in plain terms: CD45RA+ positively selected. The rearranged segments are TRBV18 and TRBJ1-1, with 8 bases in between that match TRBD1. The source of this sequence is a man aged 18 to 29 in good health. Some clones in this sample may be carry-over from other donors' samples. The nucleotide sequence is given as TGTGCCAGCTCCCCCCCAGGGGGCGGTACTGAAGCTTTCTTT. It translates as CASSPPGGGTEAFF.